Listed below are T cell receptor beta chains from one sample, sequenced in a study of Tregs in tolerant kidney transplant recipients. Profiling relied on immunoSEQ multiplex PCR, and the TCRdb table lists in-frame clones only, not all of them. The sample lists more than 60,000 clones, more than 95% occurring once. The sample in question was CD4+ T cells from blood, obtained before the transplant. The receptors stem from a human donor who received a combined kidney and bone marrow transplant. Each CDR3 is given with its conserved first and last residue. The order of the fields is V gene, clone size, D gene, J gene, CDR3 protein, CDR3 DNA. A D gene is named only where the DNA matches it firmly. Size tells how often a clone was seen (once, few, many) or the class of an expanded clone, and some rows leave it out.

>TRBV9|NA|NA|TRBJ1-4
CASSVNEGSSYKLFF
TGTGCCAGCAGCGTTAACGAGGGAAGCTCCTACAAACTGTTTTTT
>TRBV19|NA|NA|TRBJ2-7
CASSMGDFAYEQYF
TGTGCCAGTAGTATGGGGGACTTTGCCTACGAGCAGTACTTC
>TRBV6-6|NA|TRBD2|TRBJ2-7
CASTYGREYEQYF
TGTGCCAGCACGTACGGGAGGGAATACGAGCAGTACTTC
>TRBV30|NA|TRBD1|TRBJ1-4
CAWSWDRTNEKLFF
TGTGCCTGGAGTTGGGACAGAACTAATGAAAAACTGTTTTTT
>TRBV5-1|NA|TRBD2|TRBJ2-7
CASSGAGGIYEQYF
TGCGCCAGCAGCGGGGCGGGAGGAATCTACGAGCAGTACTTC
>TRBV5-6|NA|NA|TRBJ1-3
CASSPNTGFRSGNTIYF
TGTGCCAGCAGTCCTAATACCGGGTTTCGGTCTGGAAACACCATATATTTT
>TRBV19|NA|NA|TRBJ1-1
CASSDIWGGTEAFF
TGTGCCAGTAGTGACATTTGGGGCGGCACTGAAGCTTTCTTT
>TRBV28|NA|TRBD1|TRBJ1-4
CASSWLEGAREKLFF
TGTGCCAGCAGTTGGCTCGAGGGGGCGCGGGAAAAACTGTTTTTT
>TRBV11-2|NA|NA|TRBJ2-6
CASSLGQGHSGANVLTF
TGTGCCAGCAGCTTAGGGCAGGGCCACTCTGGGGCCAACGTCCTGACTTTC
>TRBV4-1|NA|NA|TRBJ2-1
CASSIATGFEQFF
TGCGCCAGCAGTATTGCAACAGGTTTCGAGCAGTTCTTC
>TRBV9|NA|NA|TRBJ2-1
CASSVEFSSYNEQFF
TGTGCCAGCAGCGTAGAGTTCAGCTCCTACAATGAGCAGTTCTTC
>TRBV5-1|NA|TRBD2|TRBJ2-5
CASSLRLAGGQETQYF
TGCGCCAGCAGCTTGCGCCTAGCGGGGGGCCAAGAGACCCAGTACTTC
>TRBV5-1|NA|TRBD1|TRBJ2-7
CASSLTAGTGVDEQYF
TGCGCCAGCAGCTTGACCGCCGGGACAGGGGTTGACGAGCAGTACTTC
>TRBV5-1|NA|NA|TRBJ2-3
CASSLEPGISTDTQYF
TGCGCCAGCAGCCTCGAACCGGGGATTAGCACAGATACGCAGTATTTT
>TRBV19|NA|NA|TRBJ1-5
CASSVDRNQPQHF
TGTGCCAGTAGTGTCGATAGAAATCAGCCCCAGCATTTT
>TRBV7-3|NA|TRBD2|TRBJ2-5
CASSLTSGVLQTQYF
TGTGCCAGCAGCCTTACTAGCGGGGTTCTTCAGACCCAGTACTTC
>TRBV4-3|NA|NA|TRBJ1-1
CASSQEVGVDTEAFF
TGCGCCAGCAGCCAAGAAGTGGGAGTTGACACTGAAGCTTTCTTT
>TRBV5-5|NA|TRBD1|TRBJ1-5
CASSISSGGNQPQHF
TGTGCCAGCAGCATATCGTCAGGGGGTAATCAGCCCCAGCATTTT
>TRBV4-3|NA|NA|TRBJ1-4
CASSQRVIRGIEKLFF
TGCGCCAGCAGCCAAAGAGTGATAAGGGGCATTGAAAAACTGTTTTTT
>TRBV10-1|NA|TRBD1|TRBJ1-1
CASSEWDRPLNTEAFF
TGCGCCAGCAGTGAGTGGGACAGACCGCTGAACACTGAAGCTTTCTTT
>TRBV10-3|NA|NA|TRBJ2-7
CAIGPGYEQYF
TGTGCCATCGGCCCAGGGTACGAGCAGTACTTC
>TRBV27|NA|TRBD2|TRBJ2-7
CATAGYPKGADLTYEQYF
TGTGCCACAGCGGGGTACCCGAAAGGTGCAGATCTAACCTACGAGCAGTACTTC
>TRBV5-1|NA|NA|TRBJ2-5
CASSRQGGSGETQYF
TGCGCCAGCAGCCGACAGGGAGGTTCGGGCGAGACCCAGTACTTC
>TRBV19|NA|NA|TRBJ1-5
CASSGRTNQPQHF
TGTGCCAGCTCAGGGCGTACCAATCAGCCCCAGCATTTT
>TRBV29-1|NA|TRBD1|TRBJ1-2
CSTFRTGGLRNYGYTF
TGCAGTACCTTCCGGACAGGGGGCCTCCGTAACTATGGCTACACCTTC
>TRBV5-1|NA|TRBD1|TRBJ2-7
CASSQQGSDYEQYF
TGCGCCAGCAGCCAACAGGGGTCCGACTACGAGCAGTACTTC
>TRBV9|once|NA|TRBJ2-3
CASSARTSTDTQYF
TGTGCCAGCAGCGCCAGGACTAGCACAGATACGCAGTATTTT
>TRBV5-1|NA|TRBD1|TRBJ1-6
CASSLEDRGNSPLHF
TGCGCCAGCAGCTTGGAGGACAGGGGAAATTCACCCCTCCACTTT
>TRBV6-4|NA|NA|TRBJ2-3
CASSDSRGNTQYF
TGTGCCAGCAGTGACTCTAGGGGGAATACGCAGTATTTT
>TRBV19|once|NA|TRBJ2-5
CASSVTGSQETQYF
TGTGCCAGTAGTGTGACAGGTAGCCAAGAGACCCAGTACTTC
>TRBV2|NA|NA|TRBJ2-7
CASSEFRTGYEQYF
TGTGCCAGCAGTGAATTTAGGACTGGCTACGAGCAGTACTTC
>TRBV6-1|NA|NA|TRBJ1-4
CASTIHWGVAEKLFF
TGTGCCAGTACCATCCATTGGGGGGTTGCCGAAAAACTGTTTTTT
>TRBV6-6|NA|NA|TRBJ1-4
CASSYSGAEKLFF
TGTGCCAGCAGTTACTCTGGGGCTGAAAAACTGTTTTTT
>TRBV5-1|once|NA|TRBJ2-3
CASSLLESTDTQYF
TGCGCCAGCAGCTTGCTCGAGAGCACAGATACGCAGTATTTT
>TRBV27|NA|TRBD1|TRBJ1-2
CASSRPRDRANYGYTF
TGTGCCAGCAGTCGACCCCGGGACAGAGCTAACTATGGCTACACCTTC
>TRBV9|NA|NA|TRBJ1-2
CASSVNGGGTYGYTF
TGTGCCAGCAGCGTAAACGGGGGAGGGACCTATGGCTACACCTTC
>TRBV10-3|NA|TRBD1|TRBJ1-1
CAIRTGQGNTEAFF
TGTGCCATCAGGACGGGACAGGGGAACACTGAAGCTTTCTTT
>TRBV9|NA|NA|TRBJ2-2
CASSVEFKRPGELFF
TGTGCCAGCAGCGTAGAATTTAAGCGACCCGGGGAGCTGTTTTTT
>TRBV7-9|once|NA|TRBJ2-1
CASSEPGSPSYNEQFF
TGTGCCAGCAGCGAGCCCGGGTCCCCGTCCTACAATGAGCAGTTCTTC
>TRBV9|NA|TRBD2|TRBJ2-7
CASSVGAGDTYEQYF
TGTGCCAGCAGCGTAGGGGCGGGGGATACCTACGAGCAGTACTTC
>TRBV18|NA|NA|TRBJ1-5
CASSPSGYPNQPQHF
TGTGCCAGCTCACCGTCGGGGTACCCTAATCAGCCCCAGCATTTT
>TRBV12-5|NA|TRBD1|TRBJ1-2
CASGLIRGMNYGYTF
TGTGCTAGTGGTTTGATCAGGGGGATGAACTATGGCTACACCTTC
>TRBV5-5|NA|NA|TRBJ2-5
CASSRRDIQETQYF
TGTGCCAGCAGCCGCCGGGACATTCAAGAGACCCAGTACTTC
>TRBV30|NA|NA|TRBJ2-1
CAYQRGREEQFF
TGTGCCTACCAAAGGGGGCGGGAAGAGCAGTTCTTC
>TRBV7-2|NA|NA|TRBJ2-5
CASSLYSGEETQYF
TGTGCCAGCAGCTTGTACAGCGGTGAAGAGACCCAGTACTTC
>TRBV5-1|NA|TRBD1|TRBJ2-3
CASSLGAGTGVTDTQYF
TGCGCCAGCAGCTTGGGGGCTGGGACAGGGGTAACAGATACGCAGTATTTT